Given below is one T cell receptor (beta chain) in context. It has no known antigen specificity. One base away there is no much larger clone; base qualities are not given. The cohort consisted of 600 or so healthy bone marrow donors. At the time of sampling, all cohort members were nominally healthy, though unrecorded immune exposures were likely present. The donor was CMV seropositive and belonged to the group of more than 250 seropositive cohort members. A peripheral blood sample was collected from each donor, and TCR beta sequencing was performed on peripheral blood mononuclear cells. Genomic DNA extraction from the blood cell samples was performed with the Qiagen DNeasy Blood Extraction Kit. Sequences LNHNV (CDR1) and YYDKDF (CDR2) are obtained from the germline V gene (reference sequence). The CDR3, from cysteine to phenylalanine, totals 8 residues. Only the CDR3 DNA stays, 24 bases, in frame from base 1. A distance of 5 bases separates the germline ends of V and J, which lose 8 bases and 10 bases respectively.

The method behind the library was the immunoSEQ multiplex PCR assay. For the multiplex PCR, a mixture combining 60 forward primers for TCR Vbeta segments and 13 reverse primers for TCR Jbeta segments was used. Amplification of the CDR3 region of rearranged TCR beta genes was performed with a multiplex PCR assay on genomic DNA. Amplified TCR beta libraries were sequenced as 87-base-pair reads on the Illumina HiSeq System. The paper's processing steps were these. A later analysis counted approximately 84 million unique TCR beta chains across the 666 repertoires, and about 10 million of these chains were shared by at least two donors. Raw reads were error-corrected and collapsed into unique sequences by a nearest-neighbor algorithm in which closely related sequences were merged to remove PCR and sequencing errors. Alignment of CDR3 sequences to IMGT reference sequences was used to assign V, D and J gene segments. Each retained sequence needed at least a six-nucleotide match to both a V gene segment and a J gene segment. A rearrangement counted as productive if the CDR3 had no stop codons and remained in frame with V and J, and every other rearrangement counted as non-productive. Following IMGT convention, CDR3 was defined as the stretch from the second conserved V-encoded cysteine to the conserved J-encoded phenylalanine. The earlier analysis of some 540 of the donors excluded any sequence lacking an unambiguous match to a single V gene segment. An earlier analysis of some 610 of the donors called V segments functional above 56.7% productive rearrangements and segregating when the between-donor standard deviation exceeded 5%. A statistical classification framework was built to diagnose cytomegalovirus status from the catalog of TCR beta chain sequences. In a later analysis, V and J genes were assigned by comparing TCR nucleotide sequences against IMGT/GENE-DB human TR gene sequences. The TCRdist pipeline was used in a later analysis to assign CDR3 sequences and most-parsimonious VDJ recombination scenarios. In a later analysis, every TCR beta chain was defined by the combination of its CDR3 amino acid sequence and its V-gene family, and reads without a unique V-gene family were dropped. A later analysis removed roughly 590 highly shared, low-generation-probability nucleotide sequences to deal with suspected cross-contamination and a sequencing artifact. In a later analysis, a clonal expansion index was calculated for each public chain from normalized within-repertoire ranks of inferred template counts. A later analysis computed generation probabilities with a VDJ recombination model fitted to out-of-frame rearrangements, and checked the results against IGoR. A later analysis scored TCR-TCR, TCR-HLA and TCR-CMV co-occurrence with hypergeometric tests, applying a repertoire-size bias correction to TCR pairs. A later analysis estimated false discovery rates by permuting HLA or CMV assignments 20 times. A later analysis grouped co-occurring TCRs with DBSCAN, adding TCRdist sequence similarity when clustering within HLA-allele-positive subsets. Repertoires with fewer than 30,000 or more than 120,000 public chains, plus five repertoires with anomalous nucleotide sharing, were excluded from co-occurrence clustering. Not all clones reach the TCRdb copy of this immuneACCESS table, which keeps in-frame sequences only. Checked studies attribute under half of the gap to unresolved V genes and leave the rest unexplained. V and J calls and clone size come straight from that table; D and trimming were deduced from the DNA. This sample is represented by some 150,000 clones; 70% to 85% of them were singletons. The ten largest clones represent around 6.6% of the sample.

This record belongs to a study of cytomegalovirus exposure and HLA in healthy donors (dated by TCRdb to the late 2010s). Some background on the complete study: According to an earlier analysis of several hundred of the donors, some 180 million T cells yielded 90 million to 140 million unique TCR beta sequences and about 300 Gb of sequence data. Every discovery cohort repertoire had been produced on one sequencing platform. The study was designed to test whether signatures of past pathogen exposure could be identified by cataloging public T cell receptors. Roughly 5 DR-DQ haplotypes were treated as single units for association and clustering because of strong linkage in the cohort. Typing coverage varied by locus: about 620-630 donors for A, B, C, DRB1 and DQB1; approximately 560 for DQA1; approximately 570 for DPA1; approximately 490 for DPB1. HLA typing included class I and class II loci at four-digit resolution. The study used immunosequencing to profile the T cell repertoires of approximately 690 subjects and linked those repertoires to cytomegalovirus serostatus. A separate validation cohort of about 110 different subjects was used in addition to the roughly 720-subject first cohort. Across some 400 genotyped donors of the cohort, an average of about 240,000 unique TCR beta nucleotide sequences per donor were sequenced, and roughly 20% of those sequences were non-productive. The study combined high-throughput TCR immunosequencing, statistical association of individual TCRs with disease status, and machine learning to predict cytomegalovirus infection status. About 280 gigabases of sequencing data and around 80 million unique TCR sequences made up an early release that covered 500 to 700 HLA-typed donors. An earlier analysis of 587 of the donors used high-throughput TCR beta sequencing to judge whether each TCR beta V gene segment behaved as functional or pseudogenic. Rather than drawing on any new phenotypic data, the later analysis identified candidate immune exposures from TCR beta sequences and the way those sequences occurred across donors. Of the 300 to 400 genotyped donors, approximately 83% fell in the genetic ancestry cluster associated with self-reported Caucasian donors. In a later genetic analysis, genome-wide SNP genotypes for about 55% of the roughly 700 donors were used, and that subset was treated as a discovery cohort. To study patterns of TCR occurrence, a later analysis re-analyzed previously published TCR beta repertoires from more than 550 donors and added high-resolution HLA genotyping. Alongside the repertoire data, information on donor age, sex, ethnicity and CMV serostatus was compiled. The investigation overall reported the following: A cluster of highly shared sequence variants was judged likely to represent a technical artifact of the sequencing pipeline. Some IMGT-functional V segments, including TRBV6-2 and TRBV6-3, could not be distinguished by the 87-base-pair reads and were therefore excluded. According to a later analysis, parvovirus B19, influenza, CMV and Epstein-Barr virus appeared linked to several top co-occurrence clusters. Strong co-occurrence of HLA alleles, especially DR and DQ, made assigning TCR associations to individual alleles difficult. At a false discovery rate of 0.05, a later analysis linked approximately 18,000 TCR beta sequences to specific HLA alleles. For the cohort, immune exposure information was limited to CMV serostatus. Sequencing depth was assumed to be roughly uniform across donors in the presence/absence analyses, though that assumption may not hold. Linkage disequilibrium might explain the correlated functional status among segregating V segments, but an unknown experimental factor could not be ruled out. The classifier was reported to diagnose cytomegalovirus status with high specificity and sensitivity in both the original and validation cohorts. According to a later analysis, most CMV-associated TCR beta chains appeared to be HLA-restricted, and the HLA associations seemed to be driven largely by CMV exposure. According to a later genetic analysis, donors in an Asian-associated ancestry cluster had fewer N-insertions in productive TCRs than the approximately 690-donor mean. The study gave a list of about 170 TCR beta chains associated with cytomegalovirus. Broadly in line with IMGT annotations, most TCR beta V segments showed up in productive rearrangements about 87% or about 30% of the time in an earlier analysis of approximately 600 of the donors. In vitro tests confirmed that a few of the cytomegalovirus-associated TCR beta chains recognize cytomegalovirus antigens. The earlier analysis of about 600 of the donors excluded over 15 rarely observed V segments, including chromosome 9 orphons, because counts were too low. Most TCR sequences were observed very rarely across donors, whereas some public TCRs were present in many individuals. In a later genetic analysis, a missense DCLRE1C variant was associated with V-gene and J-gene trimming of TCR beta chains, and the association was replicated in an independent cohort. Because HLA typing was unavailable for some donors at each locus, only the typed subset was used in association tests. In a later analysis, TCR association rates were found to vary across HLA loci, with the most associated TCRs seen for DRB1 alleles and the fewest for HLA-C alleles. A later analysis found that HLA-associated TCR beta chains were more clonally expanded and had lower generation probabilities than equally common non-associated chains. A further reported finding was that TCR beta sequences accurately predicted the HLA-A and HLA-B alleles for most subjects in the first cohort. This cohort had only TCR beta chains sequenced, and the lack of alpha or paired-chain data limited which features could be detected. The authors suggested that the approach could potentially be extended to other disease states and immunological phenotypes.

The receptor was derived from a woman between 50 and 59 years old in good health and CMV-seropositive. The sequence links TRBV15 to TRBJ1-1; a confident D gene designation cannot be given. The sequencing sample was made of PBMCs. The CDR3 is CATGGAFF. In nucleotide form, the sequence is TGTGCCACCGGAGGAGCTTTCTTT.